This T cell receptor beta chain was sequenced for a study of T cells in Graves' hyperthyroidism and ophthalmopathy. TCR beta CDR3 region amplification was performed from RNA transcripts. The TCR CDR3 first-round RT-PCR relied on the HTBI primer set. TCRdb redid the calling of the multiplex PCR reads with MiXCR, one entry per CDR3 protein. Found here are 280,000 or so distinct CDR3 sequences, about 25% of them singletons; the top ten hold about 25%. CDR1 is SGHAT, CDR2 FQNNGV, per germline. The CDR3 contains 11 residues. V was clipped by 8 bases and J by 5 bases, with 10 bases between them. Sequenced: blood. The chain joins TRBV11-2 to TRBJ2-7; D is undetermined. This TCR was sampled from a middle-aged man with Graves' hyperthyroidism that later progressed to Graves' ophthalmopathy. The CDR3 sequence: CASRYGHEQYF. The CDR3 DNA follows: TGTGCCAGCCGCTACGGCCACGAGCAGTACTTC.